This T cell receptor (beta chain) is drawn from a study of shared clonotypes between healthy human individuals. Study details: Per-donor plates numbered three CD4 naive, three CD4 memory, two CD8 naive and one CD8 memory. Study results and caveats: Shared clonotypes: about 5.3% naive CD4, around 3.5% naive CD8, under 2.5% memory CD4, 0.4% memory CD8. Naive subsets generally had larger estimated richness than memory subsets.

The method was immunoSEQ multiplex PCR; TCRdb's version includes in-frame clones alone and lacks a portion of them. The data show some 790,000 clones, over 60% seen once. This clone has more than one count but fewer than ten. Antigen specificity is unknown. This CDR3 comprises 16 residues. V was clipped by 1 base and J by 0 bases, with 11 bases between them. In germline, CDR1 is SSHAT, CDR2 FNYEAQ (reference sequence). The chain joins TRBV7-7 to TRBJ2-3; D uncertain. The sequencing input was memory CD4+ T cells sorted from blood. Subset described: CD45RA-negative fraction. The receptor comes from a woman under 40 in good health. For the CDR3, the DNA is TGTGCCAGCAGCTTAGGCGACTCCCCGAGCACAGATACGCAGTATTTT. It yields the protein CASSLGDSPSTDTQYF.